Each of the 19 T cell receptor beta chains below was sequenced from the same sample in a study of early T cells in non-severe SARS-CoV-2 infection. Each CDR3 protein is one row after TCRdb ran MiXCR on the 5' RACE reads. The sample consists of about 58,000 distinct CDR3 sequences, approximately 13% of them appearing once. The sample taken for sequencing was whole blood. These TCRs come from an adult who was a healthcare worker with PCR-confirmed SARS-CoV-2 infection or an uninfected control (not recorded which).

This clonotype was picked up many times. The chain couples TRBV5-4 to TRBJ2-1; D may correspond to TRBD1 or TRBD2 (5 bases each). The ends were cut back, 4 bases at V and 7 bases at J, with 12 bases in the middle. CDR1 SGHNT and CDR2 YYREEE come from the germline V gene (reference sequence). The CDR3 consists of 13 residues. The DNA of the CDR3 is TGTGCCAGCAGCGCCGGGACCACTAATGAGCAGTTCTTC. Translation gives CASSAGTTNEQFF.

This clonotype occurred a few times. This chain connects TRBV7-9 to TRBJ2-7, with 7 bases identical to TRBD1. The CDR3 loop spans 17 amino acids. The V gene's germline CDR1 is SEHNR and CDR2 FQNEAQ (reference sequence). Trimming cost V 1 base and J 3 bases; bases outside gene matches: 12. CDR3 amino acids: CASSLGPGQEKSYEQYF. CDR3 bases: TGTGCCAGCAGCTTAGGGCCTGGACAGGAAAAAAGCTACGAGCAGTACTTC.

The gene calls are TRBV4-2 and TRBJ2-1; 8 bases match TRBD2. Germline V gene data show CDR1 as LGHNA and CDR2 as YNFKEQ. CDR3 size: 16 residues. The trim removed 1 base at V and 4 bases at J, leaving 6 bases unmatched. The CDR3 DNA reads as TGTGCCAGCAGCCAAGCTAGAACTAGCGGTTACAATGAGCAGTTCTTC. Amino acid sequence: CASSQARTSGYNEQFF.

This clonotype turned up a few times. The V and J genes are TRBV10-3 and TRBJ1-1, with TRBD1 matching over 9 bases. V lost 4 bases to trimming and J lost 5 bases; unmatched junction nucleotides: 2. Per the germline V gene, CDR1 is ENHRY and CDR2 is SYGVKD. This CDR3 has 13 amino acids. CDR3 nucleotides: TGTGCCATCAGTGGACAGGGGGAAACTGAAGCTTTCTTT. Its translation: CAISGQGETEAFF.

The J gene is TRBJ1-2, the V gene TRBV6-5, with TRBD1 matching over 9 bases. There are 17 residues in the CDR3. Germline values: CDR1 MNHEY, CDR2 SVGAGI. V gave up 0 bases and J gave up 3 bases; unmatched junction bases: 8. The CDR3 here is CASSYSVQGASHYGYTF. The CDR3 DNA reads TGTGCCAGCAGTTACTCGGTACAGGGGGCGTCCCACTATGGCTACACCTTC.

Many counts were recorded for this clonotype. The genes are TRBV2 and TRBJ2-7; TRBD1 aligns across 8 bases. CDR1 and CDR2 (germline): SNHLY, FYNNEI. V lost 6 bases and J lost 0; bases outside the gene matches: 7. This CDR3 has 15 residues. CDR3 DNA: TGTGCCAGCAGCGCCGGGACAGGCTTCTCCTACGAGCAGTACTTC. Its translation: CASSAGTGFSYEQYF.

This clonotype was picked up many times. This chain connects TRBV27 to TRBJ2-3; TRBD1 agrees at 8 bases. Germline CDR1 MNHEY, CDR2 SMNVEV (reference sequence). V dropped 9 bases and J dropped 1; count of bases not matched to a gene: 3. The CDR3 is 13 residues long. The CDR3 DNA reads TGTGCCAGTCTACAGGGGGGCACAGATACGCAGTATTTT. This encodes CASLQGGTDTQYF.

This clonotype has a single count. V and J are TRBV7-2 and TRBJ2-7; D remains unclear. CDR1 is SGHTA, CDR2 FQGNSA, per germline. The CDR3 runs 13 residues. V lost 5 bases to trimming and J lost 2 bases, with 10 bases between them. CDR3 sequence (DNA): TGTGCCAGCAGCCTAGACGGCACCTACGAGCAGTACTTC. It encodes CASSLDGTYEQYF.

This rearrangement joins TRBV9 to TRBJ2-3; maybe TRBD1 (6 bases). Trimming shortened V by 6 bases and J by 2 bases, and 13 bases separated the two germline ends. Germline V lookup: CDR1 SGDLS, CDR2 YYNGEE. This CDR3 is 14 amino acids long. CDR3 loop: CASNPGEYTDTQYF. DNA for the CDR3: TGTGCCAGCAATCCAGGGGAATACACAGATACGCAGTATTTT.

This clonotype occurred many times. The chain uses TRBV6-2 or TRBV6-3 and TRBJ1-5; D not resolved. Trimming cost V 9 bases and J 9 bases, with 15 bases left between them. CDR1 and CDR2 (germline): MNHEY, SVGEGT. The CDR3 extends over 12 amino acids. The CDR3 region is CASGRRKGPQHF. The CDR3 DNA sequence: TGTGCCAGTGGAAGGCGAAAGGGGCCCCAGCATTTT.

This clonotype has a count of ten or more. This sequence joins TRBV28 and TRBJ2-7, with TRBD1 matching over 7 bases. Germline V gene data show CDR1 as MDHEN and CDR2 as SYDVKM. V shed 11 bases, J shed 4 bases, and the junction held 8 bases outside the gene matches. The CDR3 loop spans 12 amino acids. The CDR3 spells CAARQGDYEQYF. DNA for the CDR3: TGTGCCGCCCGACAGGGTGATTACGAGCAGTACTTC.

This clonotype was observed a handful of times. The chain has TRBV5-5 and TRBJ1-6; D ambiguous. V gave up 5 bases and J gave up 6 bases, with 18 bases separating them. The CDR3 has 16 amino acids. From germline, CDR1 is SGHKS and CDR2 YYEKEE (reference sequence). The chain's CDR3 is CASRSTHGRTNSPLHF. As DNA, the CDR3 is TGTGCCAGCAGGTCTACCCACGGTAGAACTAATTCACCCCTCCACTTT.

This clonotype was found many times. The genes are TRBV20-1 and TRBJ2-1; D is possibly TRBD2 (5 bases). With 2 bases removed from V and 1 base from J, the gap between germline ends came to 9 bases. Germline V lookup: CDR1 DFQATT, CDR2 SNEGSKA (reference sequence). The length of the CDR3 is 14 residues. The CDR3: CSARKRASYNEQFF. The CDR3 region has the DNA TGCAGTGCTAGAAAGAGGGCTTCCTACAATGAGCAGTTCTTC.

This clonotype has ten or more counts. The chain recombines TRBV6-8 with TRBJ2-7; 10 bases are shared with TRBD2. The junction had 13 bases not matched to a gene; V was cut back by 2 bases and J by 6 bases. There are 17 residues in the CDR3. Per germline, CDR1 MNHGY and CDR2 SAAAGT. DNA for the CDR3: TGTGCCAGCAGTTACCCAGGAGCGGGAGGGCGAAAGGGCGAGCAGTACTTC. Protein product: CASSYPGAGGRKGEQYF.

This clonotype was recorded a few times. This chain links TRBV19 with TRBJ2-4, with 10 bases matching TRBD2. J lost 5 bases, V lost 4 bases, and 5 bases had no gene match. CDR1 and CDR2 (germline): LNHDA, SQIVND (reference sequence). The CDR3 is 15 residues long. The CDR3 loop reads CASSTLSGRQNIQYF. The CDR3 nucleotides are TGTGCCAGTAGTACCCTTAGCGGGAGGCAAAACATTCAGTACTTC.

This clonotype was found many times. The V and J genes are TRBV12-3 or TRBV12-4 and TRBJ1-5; D possibly corresponds to TRBD1 (5 bases). The CDR3 runs 15 residues. Trimming pared 5 bases from V and 0 bases from J, leaving 11 bases between. The CDR3 loop is CASSTRQNSNQPQHF. The CDR3 DNA sequence: TGTGCCAGCAGTACCAGACAGAATAGCAATCAGCCCCAGCATTTT.

This clonotype was recorded at least ten times. This chain joins TRBV27 and TRBJ1-5; 8 bases match TRBD1. CDR1 is MNHEY, CDR2 SMNVEV, per germline (reference sequence). The junction had 7 bases not matched to a gene; V was cut back by 5 bases and J by 7 bases. The CDR3 runs to 14 residues. This chain's CDR3 is CASSPETGVQPQHF. CDR3 DNA sequence: TGTGCCAGCAGTCCTGAGACAGGGGTCCAGCCCCAGCATTTT.

In this sample, this clonotype turned up many times. The rearrangement joins TRBV6-7 to TRBJ2-6; no reliable D call. TRBV6-7 qualifies as an ORF whose function is uncertain. The CDR3 loop spans 18 amino acids. The V gene lost 6 bases and the J gene lost 1 base, with 19 bases spanning the gap. Here the CDR3 reads CASRTSGRKTSGANVLTF. CDR3 nucleotide sequence: TGTGCCAGCAGGACCTCGGGCAGAAAAACTTCTGGGGCCAACGTCCTGACTTTC.

This clonotype was recorded a few times. The CDR3 bases are TGTGCCAGCTGCCGGGACAGGGTCTACGAGCAGTACTTC. Residues: CASCRDRVYEQYF. This chain joins TRBV28 and TRBJ2-7; TRBD1 matches at 9 bases. Germline V gene lookup returns CDR1 MDHEN and CDR2 SYDVKM. With V trimmed by 8 bases and J by 3 bases, 5 bases remained unmatched. This CDR3 region has 13 residues.